These 8 T cell receptor beta chains were all obtained from the same sample, sequenced in a study of T-cell memory formation after mild COVID-19. TCRdb recomputed calls from the 5' RACE reads with MiXCR, one row per CDR3 protein. The repertoire includes about 410,000 distinct CDR3 sequences, 20% to 30% of them detected once, and 13% sits in the top ten. Source material: PBMCs or a T cell subset sorted from them (not recorded which). The origin of the receptors is an adult woman who had mild COVID-19 (a few samples of this study predate the infection). Cell type and time point are not known.

This clonotype was observed many times. The chain carries TRBV4-2 and TRBJ2-7; D not resolved. Germline V gives CDR1 LGHNA, CDR2 YNFKEQ. Trimming shortened V by 0 bases and J by 2 bases, and 2 bases separated the two germline ends. There are 12 residues in the CDR3. CDR3 nucleotide sequence: TGTGCCAGCAGCCAAGACGCCTACGAGCAGTACTTC. Translation gives CASSQDAYEQYF.

The chain is built from TRBV24-1 and TRBJ2-2, with D perhaps given as TRBD1 or TRBD2 (5 bases each). V was trimmed by 9 bases and J by 4 bases, leaving 14 bases between them. The CDR3 loop spans 14 amino acids. CDR1 and CDR2 (germline): KGHDR, SFDVKD. The CDR3 DNA sequence: TGTGCCACCCTCCCAGGGACGGGCACCGGGGAGCTGTTTTTT. This sequence encodes CATLPGTGTGELFF.

This clonotype was observed a few times. This chain joins TRBV5-1 and TRBJ2-1, with 8 bases fitting TRBD1. CDR3 size: 17 residues. Germline assignment: CDR1 SGHRS and CDR2 YFSETQ. The junction had 5 bases not matched to a gene; V was cut back by 0 bases and J by 0 bases. This CDR3 reads CASSLGLDRGSYNEQFF. The CDR3 DNA follows: TGCGCCAGCAGCTTGGGGCTAGACAGGGGCTCCTACAATGAGCAGTTCTTC.

In its sample, this clonotype was seen a few times. This chain connects TRBV20-1 to TRBJ2-7; D uncertain. Germline V gene lookup returns CDR1 DFQATT and CDR2 SNEGSKA (reference sequence). The V end was cut by 6 bases, the J end by 4 bases, with 10 bases between. The CDR3 has 11 amino acids. The CDR3 DNA follows: TGCAGTGCCCAGTATCTATACGAGCAGTACTTC. Translation: CSAQYLYEQYF.

This clonotype has a handful of counts. The V call is TRBV7-6, the J call TRBJ2-7; unclear D gene. The CDR3 loop spans 15 amino acids. With 1 base removed from V and 1 base from J, the gap between germline ends came to 11 bases. Germline lookup yields CDR1 SGHVS and CDR2 FNYEAQ. This CDR3 is CASSLEAGPSYEQYF. The CDR3 nucleotides are TGTGCCAGCAGCTTAGAGGCAGGTCCGTCCTACGAGCAGTACTTC.

The rearrangement links TRBV9 to TRBJ1-6, with a possible D match to TRBD1 (6 bases). Germline CDR1 and CDR2: SGDLS and YYNGEE. The CDR3 spans 14 residues. The V end lost 4 bases, the J end lost 7 bases, and 12 bases lay between the germline ends. CDR3 in amino acids: CASSQQGTNSPLHF. The DNA of the CDR3 is TGTGCCAGCAGCCAACAGGGTACCAATTCACCCCTCCACTTT.

In this sample, this clonotype turned up a few times. This chain joins TRBV12-3 or TRBV12-4 and TRBJ2-2, with D unresolved. This CDR3 has 15 residues. V shed 7 bases and J shed 5 bases, with 17 bases lying between them. This chain's CDR3 is CASTLGRRWTGELFF. CDR3 coding DNA: TGTGCCAGCACCCTGGGTCGTAGGTGGACCGGGGAGCTGTTTTTT.

This chain joins TRBV6-5 and TRBJ2-2, with 10 bases that match TRBD1. The CDR3 length is 15 residues. In germline, CDR1 is MNHEY, CDR2 SVGAGI. The ends lost 2 bases at V and 5 bases at J; junction bases unmatched: 2. The CDR3 bases are TGTGCCAGCAGTTACGACAGGGGGCTTACCGGGGAGCTGTTTTTT. Residues: CASSYDRGLTGELFF.